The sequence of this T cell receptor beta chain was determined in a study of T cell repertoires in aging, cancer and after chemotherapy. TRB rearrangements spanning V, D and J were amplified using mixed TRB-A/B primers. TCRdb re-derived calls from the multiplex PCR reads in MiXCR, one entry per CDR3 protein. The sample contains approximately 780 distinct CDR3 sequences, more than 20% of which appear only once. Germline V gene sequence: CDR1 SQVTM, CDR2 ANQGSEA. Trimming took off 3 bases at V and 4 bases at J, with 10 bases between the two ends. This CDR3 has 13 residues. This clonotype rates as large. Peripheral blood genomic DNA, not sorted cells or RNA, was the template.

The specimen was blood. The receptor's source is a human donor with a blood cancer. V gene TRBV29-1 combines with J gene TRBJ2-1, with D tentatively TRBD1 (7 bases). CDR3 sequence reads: CSVERDRYNEQFF. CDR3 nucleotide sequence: TGCAGCGTTGAGCGGGACAGATACAATGAGCAGTTCTTC.